These 9 T cell receptor beta chains were all obtained from the same sample, sequenced in a study of blood T cells in healthy people across ages. Together with a sample-barcoded 5' primer, a J-beta primer mix was included in a second PCR lasting about 7 to 11 cycles. MiXCR, applied by TCRdb to the 5' RACE reads, yields one record per CDR3 protein. The profile covers 700,000 or so distinct CDR3 sequences, with roughly 43% appearing a single time and 25% to 30% taken by the ten largest. Material: blood. The receptors derive from an elderly man in good health.

V and J are TRBV10-3 and TRBJ1-4; D call uncertain. Germline loops: CDR1 ENHRY, CDR2 SYGVKD. V lost 2 bases and J 7 bases, leaving 8 bases between the germline ends. The CDR3 extends over 13 amino acids. The CDR3 protein is CAISENGVEKLFF. CDR3 sequence (DNA): TGTGCCATCAGTGAGAATGGGGTTGAAAAACTGTTTTTT.

This clonotype was seen a handful of times. The V gene is TRBV20-1, the J gene TRBJ2-7; D assignment may be TRBD1 or TRBD2 (5 bases each). The length of the CDR3 is 12 residues. V was cut by 3 bases and J by 3 bases, with 9 bases left in between. Germline V CDR1 and CDR2: DFQATT, SNEGSKA (reference sequence). The DNA for the CDR3 is TGCAGTGCTAGTATTGGGGGCTACGAGCAGTACTTC. It yields the protein CSASIGGYEQYF.

Of note for this clonotype: This may be a read error, as it is one base from a much larger clone. This sequence joins TRBV20-1 and TRBJ2-1; perhaps TRBD2 as D (5 bases). Trimming pared 5 bases from V and 9 bases from J, leaving 11 bases between. The CDR3 has 11 amino acids. In germline, CDR1 is DFQATT, CDR2 SNEGSKA (reference sequence). The CDR3 loop is CSAPGSGEQFF. For the CDR3, the DNA is TGCAGTGCTCCGGGGTCGGGTGAGCAGTTCTTC.

Written as DNA, the CDR3 is TGTGCCAGCAGTGAACCCGGGACTAGCGGGAGCGCTGAGCAGTTCTTC. Protein sequence: CASSEPGTSGSAEQFF. The chain combines TRBV25-1 with TRBJ2-1; 14 bases agree with TRBD2. In germline, CDR1 is MGHDK, CDR2 SYGVNS. The CDR3 is made up of 16 amino acids. V lost 2 bases, J lost 9 bases, and 6 bases stayed unmatched. Drawing the rest from reference TRBV25-1 and TRBJ2-1, the complete variable domain is EADIYQTPRYLVIGTGKKITLECSQTMGHDKMYWYQQDPGMELHLIHYSYGVNSTEKGDLSSESTVSRIRTEHFPLTLESARPSHTSQYLCASSEPGTSGSAEQFFGPGTRLTVL.

This clonotype has a handful of counts. The gene calls are TRBV11-2 and TRBJ2-1; no firm D call. The CDR3 length is 14 residues. From germline, CDR1 is SGHAT and CDR2 FQNNGV. Trimming left V 2 bases short and J 10 bases short, with 15 bases between. The CDR3, as DNA: TGTGCCAGCAGCTTAAGGGCCATCTTGCCCGAGCAGTTCTTC. The encoded protein is CASSLRAILPEQFF.

This clonotype has just a few counts. The gene calls are TRBV14 and TRBJ2-7, with D possibly TRBD1 on 6 matching bases. Germline V gene lookup returns CDR1 SGHDN and CDR2 FVKESK. V lost 5 bases to trimming and J lost 7 bases, with 15 bases between them. The length of the CDR3 is 13 residues. CDR3 in amino acids: CASSNNRVGEQYF. The CDR3 DNA is TGTGCCAGCAGCAATAACAGGGTAGGGGAGCAGTACTTC.

V is TRBV20-1 and J is TRBJ2-5; perhaps TRBD1 as D (8 bases). V was trimmed by 6 bases and J by 2 bases, leaving 16 bases between them. This CDR3 spans 14 amino acids. The germline CDR1 and CDR2 sequences are DFQATT and SNEGSKA (reference sequence). CDR3 sequence reads: CSAVTGEGQETQYF. CDR3 nucleotides: TGCAGTGCCGTGACAGGGGAGGGTCAAGAGACCCAGTACTTC.

V gene TRBV3-1 combines with J gene TRBJ2-3; no definite D call. Germline V gives CDR1 LGHDT, CDR2 YNNKEL (reference sequence). Trimming stripped 1 base from V and 0 bases from J, with 11 bases between. The CDR3 covers 16 residues. CDR3 nucleotide sequence: TGTGCCAGCAGCCAAGTCCAGAGCGCGAGCACAGATACGCAGTATTTT. This sequence encodes CASSQVQSASTDTQYF.

This clonotype occurred once. The rearrangement links TRBV18 to TRBJ2-7, with 9 nucleotides matching TRBD1. The better agreement between TRBJ2-5 and the DNA end casts doubt on the J call. There are 16 residues in the CDR3. The V gene's germline CDR1 is KGHSH and CDR2 LQKENI. CDR3 in amino acids: CASSPRQGDLTQTQYF. The CDR3 coding sequence is TGTGCCAGCTCACCGAGACAGGGGGACCTGACCCAGACCCAGTACTTC.